This T cell receptor (beta chain) stems from a study of blood T cell repertoires in COVID-19 (dated by TCRdb to 2018 to 2021). As for the study more broadly: The collaborator samples originated in the United States, Italy and Spain and spanned the acute and convalescent phases of COVID-19. Where available, HLA class I and class II types were obtained from metadata supplied by the sample provider rather than from assay-based typing. The samples were drawn from the first 160 participants of the ongoing ImmuneRACE study and from 950 to 1,500 subjects provided by 6 global collaborators. The material from the prospective study consisted of cDNA or gDNA derived from T cells, B-cell-depleted T cells, or PBMCs. The repertoires were made available in a free public database intended to serve as a resource for research on the immune response to SARS-CoV-2. Subjects who had been exposed to COVID-19, were actively infected with it, or had recovered from it provided the deeply sampled blood TCRbeta repertoires that made up the dataset. The sample metadata nearly always contained a de-identified subject ID, COVID-19 status, age in years and sex. General conclusions and limits of the study: Clinical and demographic metadata were provided uncurated, with the amount varying by source and participant.

Participants in the prospective study were aged roughly 18 to 89 years, lived in 20 to 25 United States geographic areas, and enrolled through a virtual design. Cohort assignment in the prospective study relied on participant-reported clinical history from a screening survey and a study questionnaire. Recovered participants in ImmuneRACE Cohort 3 were defined by two consecutive negative NP/OP PCR tests, clearance by a healthcare professional, or resolution of symptoms. In the prospective study, whole blood, serum and a nasopharyngeal or oropharyngeal swab were collected from each participant by mobile phlebotomists. Participants in the prospective study had the option to provide additional blood draws and questionnaires over a roughly two-month period. Prospective study blood samples were shipped either frozen or at room temperature before DNA extraction. Notes on this clone: Its recognized antigen is unknown. Per-base quality was not reported, and no clone a single base away is much larger than it.

TCRbeta CDR3 regions were amplified from genomic DNA by means of the immunoSEQ Assay, a bias-controlled multiplex PCR. On the study's bioinformatics: The number of nucleated cells in each sample was estimated by amplification of reference gene primers within the assay. To quantify the absolute abundance of each unique TCRbeta CDR3 rearrangement, sequence reads were collapsed and filtered. For each sample, productive Simpson clonality was calculated as the square root of Simpson's diversity index across productive rearrangements. TCRdb obtained this table from immuneACCESS and retained in-frame rearrangements with V and J assigned. These tables miss some clones; where compared with another copy, unresolved V genes account for less than half of the shortfall, and the remainder is unexplained. V and J calls and clone size come straight from that table; D and trimming were deduced from the DNA. The sample data list a few hundred thousand clones, and roughly nine tenths of these were observed just once. The top ten clones comprise about 18% of the sample.

Spanning cysteine to phenylalanine, the CDR3 consists of 13 amino acids. The DNA shown is the 39-base CDR3, in frame from base 1. V and J lose 3 bases and 6 bases, and a span of 9 bases separates them. From the germline V gene, CDR1 is SGHTA and CDR2 is FQGNSA. The TCR originated in a woman aged 30 to 39 who had recovered from COVID-19. Rearrangement joined TRBV7-2 to TRBJ2-1; 5 matching bases give a weak D call of TRBD2. The sequenced sample was PBMCs or T cells enriched from blood (not recorded which). The CDR3 is CASSFRTSNEQFF. Read as DNA, the sequence is TGTGCCAGCAGCTTTAGGACTTCCAATGAGCAGTTCTTC.